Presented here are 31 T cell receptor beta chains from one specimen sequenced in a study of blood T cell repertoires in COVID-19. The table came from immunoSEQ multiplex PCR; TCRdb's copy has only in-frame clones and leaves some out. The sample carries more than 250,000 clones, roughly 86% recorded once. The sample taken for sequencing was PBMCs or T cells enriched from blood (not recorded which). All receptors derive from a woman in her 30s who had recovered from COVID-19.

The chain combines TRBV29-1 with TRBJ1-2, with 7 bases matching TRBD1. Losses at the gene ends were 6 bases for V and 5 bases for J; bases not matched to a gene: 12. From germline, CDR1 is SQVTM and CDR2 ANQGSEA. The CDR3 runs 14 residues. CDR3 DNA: TGCAGCGTGAAACTAGGGGGCAGGGCTTATGGCTACACCTTC. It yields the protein CSVKLGGRAYGYTF.

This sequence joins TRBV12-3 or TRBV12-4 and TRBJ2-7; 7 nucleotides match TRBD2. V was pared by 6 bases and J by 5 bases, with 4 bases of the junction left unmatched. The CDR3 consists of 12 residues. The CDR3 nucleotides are TGTGCCAGCAGCTCGGGGGGACACGAGCAGTACTTC. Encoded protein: CASSSGGHEQYF.

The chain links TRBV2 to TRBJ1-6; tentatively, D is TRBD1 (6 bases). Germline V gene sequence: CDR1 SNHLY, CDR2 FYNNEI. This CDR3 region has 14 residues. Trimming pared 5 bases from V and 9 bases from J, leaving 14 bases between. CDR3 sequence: CASSIRTRGSPLHF. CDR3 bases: TGTGCCAGCAGTATAAGGACCAGGGGTTCACCCCTCCACTTT.

The CDR3 region is CASSRQVTDTQYF. In DNA form, the CDR3 reads TGTGCCAGCAGCCGACAGGTGACAGATACGCAGTATTTT. The rearrangement uses TRBV7-9 and TRBJ2-3; D is possibly TRBD1 (6 bases). Per the germline V gene, CDR1 is SEHNR and CDR2 is FQNEAQ (reference sequence). The CDR3 length is 13 residues. The germline V and J ends were trimmed by 5 bases and 3 bases, with 9 bases remaining between them.

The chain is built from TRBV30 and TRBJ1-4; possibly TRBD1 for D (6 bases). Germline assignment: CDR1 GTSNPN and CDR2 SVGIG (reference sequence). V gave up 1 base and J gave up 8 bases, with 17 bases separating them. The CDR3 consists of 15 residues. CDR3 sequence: CAWSAGQGFVEKLFF. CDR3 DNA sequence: TGTGCCTGGAGTGCCGGGCAGGGGTTTGTGGAAAAACTGTTTTTT. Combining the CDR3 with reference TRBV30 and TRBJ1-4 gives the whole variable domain SQTIHQWPATLVQPVGSPLSLECTVEGTSNPNLYWYRQAAGRGLQLLFYSVGIGQISSEVPQNLSASRPQDRQFILSSKKLLLSDSGFYLCAWSAGQGFVEKLFFGSGTQLSVL.

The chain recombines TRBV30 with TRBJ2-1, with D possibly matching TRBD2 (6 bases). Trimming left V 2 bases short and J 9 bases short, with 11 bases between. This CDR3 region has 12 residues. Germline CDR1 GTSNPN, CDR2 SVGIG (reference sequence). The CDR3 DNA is TGTGCCTGGAGTCCCCCGGGGGTTGAGCAGTTCTTC. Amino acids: CAWSPPGVEQFF.

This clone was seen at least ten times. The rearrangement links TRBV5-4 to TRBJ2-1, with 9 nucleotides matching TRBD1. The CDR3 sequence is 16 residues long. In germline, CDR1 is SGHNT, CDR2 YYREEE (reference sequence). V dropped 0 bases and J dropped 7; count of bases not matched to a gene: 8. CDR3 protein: CASSLGRQGVVNEQFF. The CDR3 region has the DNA TGTGCCAGCAGCTTGGGCCGACAGGGGGTCGTAAATGAGCAGTTCTTC.

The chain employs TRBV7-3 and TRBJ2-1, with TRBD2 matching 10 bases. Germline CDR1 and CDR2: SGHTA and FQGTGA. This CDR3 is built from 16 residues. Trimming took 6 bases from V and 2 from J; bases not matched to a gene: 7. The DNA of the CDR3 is TGTGCCAGCAGTTTTAGCGGGGGGCTCGCCTACAATGAGCAGTTCTTC. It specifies CASSFSGGLAYNEQFF.

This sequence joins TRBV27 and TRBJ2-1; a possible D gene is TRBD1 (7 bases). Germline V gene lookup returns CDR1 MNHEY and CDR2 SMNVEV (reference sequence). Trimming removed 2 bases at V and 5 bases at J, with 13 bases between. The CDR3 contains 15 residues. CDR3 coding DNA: TGTGCCAGCAGTTTAACAGGGGCGGGGCACAATGAGCAGTTCTTC. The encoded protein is CASSLTGAGHNEQFF.

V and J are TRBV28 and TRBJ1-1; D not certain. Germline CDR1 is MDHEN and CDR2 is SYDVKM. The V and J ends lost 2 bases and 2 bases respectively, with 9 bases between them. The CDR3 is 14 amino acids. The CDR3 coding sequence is TGTGCCAGCAGTTTAGGGCAAACAAACACTGAAGCTTTCTTT. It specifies CASSLGQTNTEAFF. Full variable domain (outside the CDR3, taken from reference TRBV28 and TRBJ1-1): DVKVTQSSRYLVKRTGEKVFLECVQDMDHENMFWYRQDPGLGLRLIYFSYDVKMKEKGDIPEGYSVSREKKERFSLILESASTNQTSMYLCASSLGQTNTEAFFGQGTRLTVV.

The CDR3 region is CASSSDRVGEKLFF. The CDR3 nucleotides read TGTGCCAGCAGCTCCGACAGGGTCGGAGAAAAACTGTTTTTT. The rearrangement joins TRBV13 to TRBJ1-4; TRBD1 matches at 7 bases. The CDR3 contains 14 residues. Trimming took 4 bases from V and 8 from J; bases not matched to a gene: 7. Per germline, CDR1 PRHDT and CDR2 FYEKMQ (reference sequence).

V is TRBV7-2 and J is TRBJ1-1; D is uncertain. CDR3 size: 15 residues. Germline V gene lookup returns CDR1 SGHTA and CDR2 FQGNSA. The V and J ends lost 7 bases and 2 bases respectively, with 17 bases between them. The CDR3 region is CASIPLTRGNTEAFF. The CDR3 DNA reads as TGTGCCAGCATCCCTCTTACCCGGGGAAACACTGAAGCTTTCTTT.

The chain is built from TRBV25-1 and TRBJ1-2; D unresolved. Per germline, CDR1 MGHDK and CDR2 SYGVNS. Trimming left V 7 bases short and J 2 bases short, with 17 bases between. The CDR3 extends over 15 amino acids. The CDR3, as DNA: TGTGCCAGCACCGCCGGGGTAAAGTCCAACTATGGCTACACCTTC. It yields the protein CASTAGVKSNYGYTF.

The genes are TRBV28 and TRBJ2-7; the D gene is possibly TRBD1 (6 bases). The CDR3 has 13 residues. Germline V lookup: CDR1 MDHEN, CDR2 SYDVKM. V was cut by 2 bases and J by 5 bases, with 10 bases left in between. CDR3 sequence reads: CASSLVSGDEQYF. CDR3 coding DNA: TGTGCCAGCAGTTTAGTATCAGGGGACGAGCAGTACTTC.

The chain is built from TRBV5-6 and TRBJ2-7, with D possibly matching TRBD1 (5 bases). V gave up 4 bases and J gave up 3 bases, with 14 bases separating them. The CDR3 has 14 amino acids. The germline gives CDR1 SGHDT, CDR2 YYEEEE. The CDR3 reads CASSPRPGRYEQYF. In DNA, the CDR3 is TGTGCCAGCAGCCCGAGACCAGGGCGCTACGAGCAGTACTTC.

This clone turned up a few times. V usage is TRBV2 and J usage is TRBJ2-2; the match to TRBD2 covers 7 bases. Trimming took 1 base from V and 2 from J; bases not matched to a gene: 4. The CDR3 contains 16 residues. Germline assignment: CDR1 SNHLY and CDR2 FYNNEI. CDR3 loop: CASSEGSGDNTGELFF. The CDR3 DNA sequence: TGTGCCAGCAGTGAAGGGAGCGGGGACAACACCGGGGAGCTGTTTTTT.

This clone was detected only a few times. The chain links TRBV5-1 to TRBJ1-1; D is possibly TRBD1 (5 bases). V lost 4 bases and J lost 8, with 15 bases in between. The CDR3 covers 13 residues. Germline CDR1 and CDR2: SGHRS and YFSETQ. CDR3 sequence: CASSADIRPEAFF. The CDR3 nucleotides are TGCGCCAGCAGCGCGGACATTCGGCCCGAAGCTTTCTTT.

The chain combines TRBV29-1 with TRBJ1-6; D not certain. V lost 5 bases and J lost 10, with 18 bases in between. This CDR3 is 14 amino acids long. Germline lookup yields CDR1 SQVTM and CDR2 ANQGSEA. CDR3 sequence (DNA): TGCAGCGTTCGGGCAGGAGGTTGGGAATCACCCCTCCACTTT. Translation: CSVRAGGWESPLHF.

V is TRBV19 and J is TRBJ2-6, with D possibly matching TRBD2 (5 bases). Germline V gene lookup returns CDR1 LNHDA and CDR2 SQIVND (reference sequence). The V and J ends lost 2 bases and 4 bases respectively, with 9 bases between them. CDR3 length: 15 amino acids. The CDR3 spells CASSISGYGANVLTF. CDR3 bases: TGTGCCAGTAGTATATCGGGGTACGGGGCCAACGTCCTGACTTTC.

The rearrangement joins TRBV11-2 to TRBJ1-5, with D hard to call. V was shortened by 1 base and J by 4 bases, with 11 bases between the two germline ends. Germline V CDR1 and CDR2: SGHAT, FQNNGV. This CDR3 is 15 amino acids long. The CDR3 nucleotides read TGTGCCAGCAGCTTAGGCCCGGGAAGGAATCAGCCCCAGCATTTT. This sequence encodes CASSLGPGRNQPQHF.

CDR3 bases: TGCGCCAGCAGCCCGCGAGATCTCTATGGCTACACCTTC. Encoded protein: CASSPRDLYGYTF. The J gene is TRBJ1-2, the V gene TRBV4-1; no firm D call. The CDR3 spans 13 residues. Per the germline V gene, CDR1 is MGHRA and CDR2 is YSYEKL. The ends were cut back, 4 bases at V and 4 bases at J, with 10 bases in the middle.

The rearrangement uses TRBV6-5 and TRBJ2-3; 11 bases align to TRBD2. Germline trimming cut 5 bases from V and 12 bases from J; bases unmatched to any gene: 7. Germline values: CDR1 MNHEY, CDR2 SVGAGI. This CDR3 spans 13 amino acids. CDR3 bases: TGTGCCAGCAGTCGTAGCGGGGGGGCTTCCCAGTATTTT. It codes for CASSRSGGASQYF.

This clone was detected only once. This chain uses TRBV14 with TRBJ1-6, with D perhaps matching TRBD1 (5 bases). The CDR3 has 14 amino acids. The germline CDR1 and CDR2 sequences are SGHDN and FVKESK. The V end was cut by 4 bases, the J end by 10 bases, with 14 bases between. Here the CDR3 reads CASSRLGPGSPLHF. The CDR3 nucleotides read TGTGCCAGCAGCCGTTTGGGGCCAGGGTCACCCCTCCACTTT.

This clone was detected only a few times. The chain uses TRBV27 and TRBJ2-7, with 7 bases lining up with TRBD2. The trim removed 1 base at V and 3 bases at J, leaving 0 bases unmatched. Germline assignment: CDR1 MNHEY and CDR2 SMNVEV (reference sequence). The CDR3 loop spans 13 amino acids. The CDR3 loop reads CASSLWEGYEQYF. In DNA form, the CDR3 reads TGTGCCAGCAGTTTATGGGAGGGCTACGAGCAGTACTTC.

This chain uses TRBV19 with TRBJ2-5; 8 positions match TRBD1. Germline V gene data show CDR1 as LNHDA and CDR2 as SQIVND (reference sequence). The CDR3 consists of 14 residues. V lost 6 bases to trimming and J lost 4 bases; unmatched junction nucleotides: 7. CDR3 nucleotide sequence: TGTGCCAGTAGAGCCCGAGGACAGGGAGAGACCCAGTACTTC. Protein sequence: CASRARGQGETQYF. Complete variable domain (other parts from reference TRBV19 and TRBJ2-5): DGGITQSPKYLFRKEGQNVTLSCEQNLNHDAMYWYRQDPGQGLRLIYYSQIVNDFQKGDIAEGYSVSREKKESFPLTVTSAQKNPTAFYLCASRARGQGETQYFGPGTRLLVL.

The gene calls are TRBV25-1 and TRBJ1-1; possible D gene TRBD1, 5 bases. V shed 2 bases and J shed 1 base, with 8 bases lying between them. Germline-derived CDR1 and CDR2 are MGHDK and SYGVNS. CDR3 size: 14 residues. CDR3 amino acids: CASSERDSNTEAFF. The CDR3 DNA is TGTGCCAGCAGTGAAAGGGACTCGAACACTGAAGCTTTCTTT.

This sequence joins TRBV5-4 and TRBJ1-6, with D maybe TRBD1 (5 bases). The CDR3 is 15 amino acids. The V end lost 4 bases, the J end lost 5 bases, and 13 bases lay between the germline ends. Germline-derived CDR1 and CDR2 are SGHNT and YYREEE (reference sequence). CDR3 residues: CASSLEWGDNSPLHF. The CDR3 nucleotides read TGTGCCAGCAGCCTGGAATGGGGGGATAATTCACCCCTCCACTTT.

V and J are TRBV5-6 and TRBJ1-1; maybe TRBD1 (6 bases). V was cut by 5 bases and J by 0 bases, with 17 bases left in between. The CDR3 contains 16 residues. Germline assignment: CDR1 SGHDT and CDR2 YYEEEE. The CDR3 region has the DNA TGTGCCAGCAGTCGTACAGGGTACGCTATGAACACTGAAGCTTTCTTT. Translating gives CASSRTGYAMNTEAFF.

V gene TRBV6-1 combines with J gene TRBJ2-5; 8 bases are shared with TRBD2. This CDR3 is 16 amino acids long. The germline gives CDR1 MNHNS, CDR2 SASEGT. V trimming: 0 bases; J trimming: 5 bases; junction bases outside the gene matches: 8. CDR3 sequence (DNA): TGTGCCAGCAGTGAAGCGCGGCTAGCGGGCGGGGAGACCCAGTACTTC. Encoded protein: CASSEARLAGGETQYF.

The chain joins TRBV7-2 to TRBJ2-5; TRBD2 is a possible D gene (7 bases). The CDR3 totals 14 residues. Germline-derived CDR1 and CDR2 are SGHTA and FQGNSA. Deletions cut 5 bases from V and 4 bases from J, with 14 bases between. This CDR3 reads CASSRGADAETQYF. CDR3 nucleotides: TGTGCCAGCAGCCGGGGGGCCGATGCAGAGACCCAGTACTTC.

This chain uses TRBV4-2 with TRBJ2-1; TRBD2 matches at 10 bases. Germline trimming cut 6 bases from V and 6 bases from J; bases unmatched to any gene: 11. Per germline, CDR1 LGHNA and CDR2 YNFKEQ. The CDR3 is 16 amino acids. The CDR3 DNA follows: TGTGCCAGCAGTTTAAGGGGGAGCGGGGGGGCCAATGAGCAGTTCTTC. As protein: CASSLRGSGGANEQFF.